The 16 T cell receptor beta chains below were found in one sample sequenced in a study of chemoradiotherapy in HPV16-positive cancers. Profiled with immunoSEQ multiplex PCR; TCRdb holds only in-frame clones, not every one. The sample carries 25,000 to 35,000 clones, 88% recorded once. The sequenced sample was blood, obtained from a patient who underwent chemoradiotherapy. The receptors were sampled from a human donor with HPV-associated anogenital cancer.

This sequence joins TRBV27 and TRBJ2-7, with 9 bases matching TRBD2. V trimming: 2 bases; J trimming: 2 bases; junction bases outside the gene matches: 4. There are 15 residues in the CDR3. CDR1 and CDR2 from the germline V gene are MNHEY and SMNVEV (reference sequence). The CDR3 bases are TGTGCCAGCAGTTTAAAACTAGCGGGTCCCTACGAGCAGTACTTC. Protein product: CASSLKLAGPYEQYF.

This chain links TRBV5-6 with TRBJ1-1; D uncertain. The CDR3 runs to 16 residues. The germline V gene encodes CDR1 SGHDT and CDR2 YYEEEE. V lost 0 bases, J lost 6 bases, and 18 bases lay in between. As DNA, the CDR3 is TGTGCCAGCAGCTTGGTTAACCGCCCGGTGGGCTCTGAAGCTTTCTTT. Protein: CASSLVNRPVGSEAFF.

The chain's CDR3 is CASTPGQGRHEQYF. As DNA, the CDR3 is TGTGCCAGCACCCCGGGACAGGGTCGGCACGAGCAGTACTTC. The V gene is TRBV5-5, the J gene TRBJ2-7, with TRBD1 matching over 9 bases. The CDR3 consists of 14 residues. Germline values: CDR1 SGHKS, CDR2 YYEKEE (reference sequence). The junction had 9 bases not matched to a gene; V was cut back by 6 bases and J by 5 bases.

The chain couples TRBV29-1 to TRBJ2-7, with D perhaps TRBD1 (5 bases). Trimming left V 4 bases short and J 2 bases short, with 6 bases between. Germline V gives CDR1 SQVTM, CDR2 ANQGSEA. The CDR3 covers 11 residues. CDR3 coding DNA: TGCAGCGTTGGACAGACCTACGAGCAGTACTTC. This codes for CSVGQTYEQYF.

The chain uses TRBV7-9 and TRBJ2-2; the D gene could be TRBD1 or TRBD2 (6 bases each). The germline CDR1 and CDR2 sequences are SEHNR and FQNEAQ (reference sequence). There are 17 residues in the CDR3. Trimming left V 3 bases short and J 6 bases short, with 20 bases between. The DNA for the CDR3 is TGTGCCAGCAGCTTTTCGGTGAAGGGGGGCTCTCCCGGGGAGCTGTTTTTT. Its protein is CASSFSVKGGSPGELFF.

The J gene is TRBJ1-1, the V gene TRBV2; D is perhaps TRBD1 (6 bases). The CDR3 consists of 13 residues. Between the trimmed V and J ends, which lost 8 bases and 1 base, there was a span of 11 bases. Germline V CDR1 and CDR2: SNHLY, FYNNEI. The CDR3 protein is CASRDIKNTEAFF. The DNA for the CDR3 is TGTGCCAGCCGGGACATAAAGAACACTGAAGCTTTCTTT. The full variable domain, in which reference TRBV2 and TRBJ1-1 provide the parts outside the CDR3, is EPEVTQTPSHQVTQMGQEVILRCVPISNHLYFYWYRQILGQKVEFLVSFYNNEISEKSEIFDDQFSVERPDGSNFTLKIRSTKLEDSAMYFCASRDIKNTEAFFGQGTRLTVV.

The V call is TRBV5-1, the J call TRBJ1-1; TRBD1 aligns across 7 bases. The CDR3 runs to 13 residues. Germline CDR1 reads SGHRS; CDR2 reads YFSETQ. V dropped 0 bases and J dropped 6; count of bases not matched to a gene: 2. CDR3 nucleotides: TGCGCCAGCAGCTTGGTGGGACAGCCTGAAGCTTTCTTT. Amino acids: CASSLVGQPEAFF.

This clone was recorded once. The chain carries TRBV7-9 and TRBJ2-3, with D tentatively TRBD1 or TRBD2 (5 bases each). This CDR3 is built from 16 residues. CDR1 is SEHNR and CDR2 is FQNEAQ in the germline V gene (reference sequence). Deletions cut 1 base from V and 0 bases from J, with 11 bases between. The CDR3 nucleotides are TGTGCCAGCAGCTTAGACATGAGGGGAAGCACAGATACGCAGTATTTT. Amino acids: CASSLDMRGSTDTQYF.

The chain couples TRBV18 to TRBJ2-2, with TRBD1 identical over 7 bases. Germline CDR1 KGHSH, CDR2 LQKENI. CDR3 length: 16 residues. Unmatched junction bases numbered 6, after V lost 3 bases and J lost 2 bases. The CDR3 bases are TGTGCCAGCTCACCCCAATCAGGGGGAAACACCGGGGAGCTGTTTTTT. Its protein is CASSPQSGGNTGELFF.

The chain recombines TRBV19 with TRBJ2-2, with 8 bases matching TRBD1. This CDR3 has 15 amino acids. The germline gives CDR1 LNHDA, CDR2 SQIVND (reference sequence). V lost 5 bases and J lost 6; bases outside the gene matches: 8. The CDR3 nucleotides read TGTGCCAGTAGTGGGTTTACAGGGGGTCCCGGGGAGCTGTTTTTT. Its protein is CASSGFTGGPGELFF.

The rearrangement joins TRBV7-8 to TRBJ1-5; perhaps TRBD1 as D (6 bases). This CDR3 region has 16 residues. Germline CDR1 is SGHVS and CDR2 is FQNEAQ. Trimming shortened V by 5 bases and J by 4 bases, and 18 bases separated the two germline ends. CDR3 bases: TGTGCCAGCAGCCTCCGAGAAGGGACAAAAAATCAGCCCCAGCATTTT. It is translated as CASSLREGTKNQPQHF.

The chain couples TRBV13 to TRBJ2-1; TRBD2 aligns across 12 bases. The germline CDR1 and CDR2 sequences are PRHDT and FYEKMQ (reference sequence). Unmatched junction bases numbered 3, after V lost 5 bases and J lost 7 bases. The CDR3 has 14 amino acids. The CDR3 reads CASSASGGANEQFF. Written as DNA, the CDR3 is TGTGCCAGCAGCGCTAGCGGGGGGGCAAATGAGCAGTTCTTC.

The chain employs TRBV7-3 and TRBJ2-3; 10 bases are shared with TRBD2. V was clipped by 4 bases and J by 3 bases; unmatched bases: 7. Germline V lookup: CDR1 SGHTA, CDR2 FQGTGA. The CDR3 covers 16 residues. CDR3 nucleotides: TGTGCCAGCAGCTACTTAGCGGGGGGCCGGACAGATACGCAGTATTTT. This translates into CASSYLAGGRTDTQYF.

CDR3 loop: CASRATGGPYNEQFF. In DNA form, the CDR3 reads TGTGCCAGCAGGGCAACAGGGGGCCCATACAATGAGCAGTTCTTC. The rearrangement joins TRBV6-6 to TRBJ2-1; 9 bases align to TRBD1. From germline, CDR1 is MNHNY and CDR2 SVGAGI (reference sequence). The V gene end was trimmed by 6 bases and the J gene end by 4 bases; junction bases not matched to a gene: 7. The CDR3 consists of 15 residues.

The chain recombines TRBV19 with TRBJ1-5; D is possibly TRBD1 (6 bases). Germline V gene sequence: CDR1 LNHDA, CDR2 SQIVND (reference sequence). This CDR3 comprises 15 residues. The V gene lost 8 bases and the J gene lost 5 bases, with 19 bases spanning the gap. CDR3 protein: CASGEAGTYDQPQHF. CDR3 DNA: TGTGCCAGTGGAGAGGCCGGGACATACGATCAGCCCCAGCATTTT. Full variable domain (rest looked up from reference TRBV19 and TRBJ1-5): DGGITQSPKYLFRKEGQNVTLSCEQNLNHDAMYWYRQDPGQGLRLIYYSQIVNDFQKGDIAEGYSVSREKKESFPLTVTSAQKNPTAFYLCASGEAGTYDQPQHFGDGTRLSIL.

The chain couples TRBV7-2 to TRBJ2-4, with D hard to call. The CDR3 runs to 13 residues. Trimming removed 1 base from V and 8 bases from J, with 9 bases in between. Germline CDR1 and CDR2: SGHTA and FQGNSA. The DNA of the CDR3 is TGTGCCAGCAGCTTAGGCGGAATGGACATTCAGTACTTC. As protein: CASSLGGMDIQYF.